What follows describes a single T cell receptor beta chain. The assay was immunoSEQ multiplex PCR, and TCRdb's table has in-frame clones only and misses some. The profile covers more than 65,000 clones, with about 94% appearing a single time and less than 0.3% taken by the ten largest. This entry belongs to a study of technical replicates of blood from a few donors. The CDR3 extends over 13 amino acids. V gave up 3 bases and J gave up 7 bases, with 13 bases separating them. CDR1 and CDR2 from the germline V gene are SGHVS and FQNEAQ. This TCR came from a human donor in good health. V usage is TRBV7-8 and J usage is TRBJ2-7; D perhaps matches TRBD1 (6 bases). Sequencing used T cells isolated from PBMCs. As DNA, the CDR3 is TGTGCCAGCAGCTTGGACAGATTACGGGAGCAGTACTTC. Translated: CASSLDRLREQYF.